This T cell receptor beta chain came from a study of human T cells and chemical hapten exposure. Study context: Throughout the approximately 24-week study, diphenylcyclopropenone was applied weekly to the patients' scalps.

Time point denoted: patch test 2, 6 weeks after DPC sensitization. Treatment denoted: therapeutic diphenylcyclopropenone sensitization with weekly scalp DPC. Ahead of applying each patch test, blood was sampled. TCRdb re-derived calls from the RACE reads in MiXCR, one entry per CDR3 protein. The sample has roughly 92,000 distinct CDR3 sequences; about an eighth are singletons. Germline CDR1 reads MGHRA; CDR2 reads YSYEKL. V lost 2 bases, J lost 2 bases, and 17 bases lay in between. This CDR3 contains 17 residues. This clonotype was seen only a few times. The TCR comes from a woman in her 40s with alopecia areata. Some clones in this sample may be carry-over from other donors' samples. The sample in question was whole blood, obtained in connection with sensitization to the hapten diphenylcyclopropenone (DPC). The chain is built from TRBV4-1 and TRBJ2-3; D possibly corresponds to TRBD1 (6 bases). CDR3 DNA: TGCGCCAGCAGCCAATCGATCAGGCCAGGGGCCACAGATACGCAGTATTTT. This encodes CASSQSIRPGATDTQYF.